These T cell receptor beta chains were read from a single sample in a study of blood T cell repertoires in COVID-19. The data were produced by immunoSEQ multiplex PCR, yet TCRdb's version contains in-frame clones alone and is incomplete. Of some 250,000 clones listed, 70% to 90% were seen once; the top ten hold about 3.1%. The specimen sequenced was peripheral blood. The receptors derive from a woman aged 25-40 years who had recovered from COVID-19. CDR3s include the opening cysteine and the closing phenylalanine or tryptophan. D genes are given only for firm matches. The size field is filled for only some rows; it gives once, few, many or a size class.

d_call j_call v_call clone_size cdr3_nt cdr3_aa
- TRBJ2-5 TRBV6-5 - TGTGCCAGCAGGTGGGACTCGAAGTTGGAGACCCAGTACTTC CASRWDSKLETQYF
- TRBJ1-3 TRBV6-6 - TGTGCCAGCAGCGAATCTACAACAGGGGGAAACACCATATATTTT CASSESTTGGNTIYF
- TRBJ2-1 TRBV29-1 - TGCAGCGTTCCTAAGGGGGAAAGCTCCTACAATGAGCAGTTCTTC CSVPKGESSYNEQFF
- TRBJ2-1 TRBV5-1 - TGCGCCAGCAGCTTGTTAGTTCAGGGGCCGATAACACTCTACAATGAGCAGTTCTTC CASSLLVQGPITLYNEQFF
- TRBJ2-2 TRBV19 - TGTGCCAGTAGGCCCGGGGCAGGGGCCGGGGAGCTGTTTTTT CASRPGAGAGELFF
TRBD1 TRBJ1-1 TRBV6-1 - TGTGCCAGCAGTGAATATTGGGACAGGGAGAACGATGTAGCTTTCTTT CASSEYWDRENDVAFF
- TRBJ2-3 TRBV2 - TGTGCCAGCAGTGATTTGACTCACGGAGATACGCAGTATTTT CASSDLTHGDTQYF
TRBD2 TRBJ2-1 TRBV10-2 - TGCGCCGCCCGAGCGGGGGACGTCTACAATGAGCAGTTCTTC CAARAGDVYNEQFF
- TRBJ1-1 TRBV24-1 few TGTGCCACCAGTGATCCAAACATCAGGCCAGGGGAGAAAAGCACTGAAGCTTTCTTT CATSDPNIRPGEKSTEAFF
TRBD2 TRBJ2-3 TRBV9 - TGTGCCAGCAGCACGCAGCGGGGGATCCTCCCGGATACGCAGTATTTT CASSTQRGILPDTQYF
TRBD2 TRBJ2-3 TRBV7-6 once TGTGCCAGCAGCTTAGCCCTTATGGGAGCGGGGCTCACAGATACGCAGTATTTT CASSLALMGAGLTDTQYF
- TRBJ2-2 TRBV28 few TGTGCCAGCAGCGCAGGGATGCGGTACACCGGGGAGCTGTTTTTT CASSAGMRYTGELFF
- TRBJ1-2 TRBV7-2 - TGTGCCAGCAGCTTAGCCGGGACAAGTAAAGGTGGGGCCGCAACCTATGGCTACACCTTC CASSLAGTSKGGAATYGYTF
TRBD1 TRBJ2-5 TRBV5-4 - TGTGCCAGCAGCTTAGGGACAGGGGGCCGGCAAGAGACCCAGTACTTC CASSLGTGGRQETQYF
TRBD2 TRBJ2-2 TRBV7-2 once TGTGCCAGCAGCCTCCGGGACTACCCCGGCGGGGAGCTGTTTTTT CASSLRDYPGGELFF
- TRBJ2-2 TRBV4-1 - TGCGCCAGCAGCCAGGCACGAAACACCGGGGAGCTGTTTTTT CASSQARNTGELFF
- TRBJ2-2 TRBV11-2 - TGTGCCAGCAGCTTAATCTGGGCCCCCGGGGAGCTGTTTTTT CASSLIWAPGELFF
TRBD1 TRBJ1-2 TRBV4-3 once TGCGCCAGCAGCCTGATCGGGACAGCAAACTATGGCTACACCTTC CASSLIGTANYGYTF
TRBD2 TRBJ2-1 TRBV10-2 - TGCGCCAGCAGTGCCCTAGCGGGGAGAAACAATGAGCAGTTCTTC CASSALAGRNNEQFF
- TRBJ2-3 TRBV7-3 few TGTGCCAGCAGCTCGACAGACACAGATACGCAGTATTTT CASSSTDTDTQYF
TRBD1 TRBJ1-5 TRBV3-1/TRBV3-2 few TGTGCCAGCAGCCAGGGCAGGGGGAGCAATCAGCCCCAGCATTTT CASSQGRGSNQPQHF
- TRBJ2-1 TRBV13 - TGTGCCAGCAGCTTGGAGGCTGAAAATGAGCAGTTCTTC CASSLEAENEQFF